Below, 11 T cell receptor beta chains from the same sample are listed, as sequenced in a study of blood T cell repertoires in COVID-19. The protocol was immunoSEQ multiplex PCR, while the TCRdb copy is restricted to in-frame clones and leaves out a portion. The table includes about 81,000 clones, approximately 84% detected once. The material sequenced was peripheral blood. The source of these receptors is a human donor in a cohort sampled during active COVID-19.

This clone has a handful of counts. The CDR3 DNA reads TGTGCCACCAGTGCTGGAGTCAGCAATCAGCCCCAGCATTTT. It is translated as CATSAGVSNQPQHF. The chain is built from TRBV24-1 and TRBJ1-5; the D is unclear. The germline V gene encodes CDR1 KGHDR and CDR2 SFDVKD. The ends were cut back, 5 bases at V and 1 base at J, with 8 bases in the middle. This CDR3 has 14 residues.

The chain joins TRBV7-8 to TRBJ2-7; weak D call: TRBD1 (6 bases). Between the trimmed V and J ends, which lost 6 bases and 2 bases, there was a span of 20 bases. The germline V gene encodes CDR1 SGHVS and CDR2 FQNEAQ. The CDR3 runs to 16 residues. The CDR3 protein is CASRVARGGEPYEQYF. CDR3 DNA: TGTGCCAGCAGGGTAGCTCGTGGGGGCGAGCCCTACGAGCAGTACTTC. Together with reference TRBV7-8 and TRBJ2-7, the CDR3 gives the full variable domain: GAGVSQSPRYKVAKRGQDVALRCDPISGHVSLFWYQQALGQGPEFLTYFQNEAQLDKSGLPSDRFFAERPEGSVSTLKIQRTQQEDSAVYLCASRVARGGEPYEQYFGPGTRLTVT.

This sequence joins TRBV11-2 and TRBJ1-1; a weak D match, TRBD1 (5 bases). There are 13 residues in the CDR3. Trimming took 4 bases from V and 1 from J, leaving 7 bases between them. Germline CDR1 reads SGHAT; CDR2 reads FQNNGV. CDR3 residues: CASSSQGNTEAFF. The CDR3, as DNA: TGTGCCAGCAGCTCTCAGGGGAACACTGAAGCTTTCTTT.

Only one count was recorded for this clone. The chain combines TRBV9 with TRBJ2-5, with D perhaps matching TRBD1 (5 bases). The CDR3 has 16 residues. V lost 0 bases to trimming and J lost 2 bases, with 14 bases between them. CDR1 is SGDLS and CDR2 is YYNGEE in the germline V gene. The CDR3 region is CASSVVGQGGQETQYF. The CDR3 DNA reads TGTGCCAGCAGCGTAGTCGGGCAGGGTGGGCAAGAGACCCAGTACTTC. The whole variable domain, remainder taken from reference TRBV9 and TRBJ2-5, is DSGVTQTPKHLITATGQRVTLRCSPRSGDLSVYWYQQSLDQGLQFLIQYYNGEERAKGNILERFSAQQFPDLHSELNLSSLELGDSALYFCASSVVGQGGQETQYFGPGTRLLVL.

V is TRBV20-1 and J is TRBJ2-4; 12 nucleotides agree with TRBD2. V dropped 6 bases and J dropped 2; count of bases not matched to a gene: 11. The CDR3 is 17 amino acids. CDR1 and CDR2 (germline): DFQATT, SNEGSKA (reference sequence). DNA of the CDR3: TGCAGTGCGAGTCGGCTAGCGGGGGGGTCTACCAAAAACATTCAGTACTTC. This codes for CSASRLAGGSTKNIQYF.

This rearrangement joins TRBV7-3 to TRBJ1-1, with a weak D call TRBD1 (5 bases). The CDR3 extends over 13 amino acids. Trimming shortened V by 6 bases and J by 0 bases, and 8 bases separated the two germline ends. Germline V lookup: CDR1 SGHTA, CDR2 FQGTGA. The CDR3 spells CASRLTVNTEAFF. Written as DNA, the CDR3 is TGTGCCAGCAGGTTGACAGTGAACACTGAAGCTTTCTTT.

The chain joins TRBV19 to TRBJ1-5; D is possibly TRBD1 (6 bases). The length of the CDR3 is 14 residues. Trimming stripped 6 bases from V and 5 bases from J, with 14 bases between. Looked up from germline, CDR1 is LNHDA and CDR2 is SQIVND (reference sequence). In nucleotides, the CDR3 is TGTGCCAGTAGCCTACAGGGCTGGGATCAGCCCCAGCATTTT. Translating it yields CASSLQGWDQPQHF.

This clone has a single count. The chain couples TRBV6-6 to TRBJ1-4; 10 bases align to TRBD1. CDR3 size: 14 residues. Germline V gene sequence: CDR1 MNHNY, CDR2 SVGAGI (reference sequence). Trimming at V came to 6 bases and at J to 7 bases, leaving 5 bases not matched to a gene. Here the CDR3 reads CASSWTGGSEKLFF. CDR3 DNA: TGTGCCAGCAGCTGGACAGGGGGGAGTGAAAAACTGTTTTTT.

Comment on this clone: Within the sample, other DNA sequences also encode this same CDR3. The V gene is TRBV6-6, the J gene TRBJ1-1, with TRBD1 as a possible D gene (6 bases). The germline V gene encodes CDR1 MNHNY and CDR2 SVGAGI (reference sequence). V shed 2 bases and J shed 5 bases, with 18 bases lying between them. CDR3 size: 16 residues. The CDR3 sequence is CASSYPLQGEDTEAFF. The CDR3 nucleotides are TGTGCCAGCAGTTACCCCCTACAGGGTGAGGATACTGAAGCTTTCTTT.

This chain links TRBV7-9 with TRBJ2-4; 10 bases map to TRBD1. Germline V CDR1 and CDR2: SEHNR, FQNEAQ (reference sequence). J was trimmed by 1 base and V by 3 bases; bases with no gene match: 0. CDR3 length equals 15 residues. The DNA for the CDR3 is TGTGCCAGCAGCTTGGACAGGGGGGCCAAAAACATTCAGTACTTC. The encoded protein is CASSLDRGAKNIQYF. Full variable domain (missing parts from reference TRBV7-9 and TRBJ2-4): DTGVSQNPRHKITKRGQNVTFRCDPISEHNRLYWYRQTLGQGPEFLTYFQNEAQLEKSRLLSDRFSAERPKGSFSTLEIQRTEQGDSAMYLCASSLDRGAKNIQYFGAGTRLSVL.

This clone turned up a few times. The chain links TRBV12-3 or TRBV12-4 to TRBJ2-3, with D perhaps matching TRBD1 (6 bases). The V gene lost 8 bases and the J gene lost 1 base, with 7 bases spanning the gap. This CDR3 is built from 12 residues. CDR3 region: CASGGRTDTQYF. For the CDR3, the DNA is TGTGCCAGCGGGGGCCGCACAGATACGCAGTATTTT.